The entry below describes one T cell receptor beta chain. Its antigen remains unidentified. Selected positively for CCR7 and CD45RO-negative, naive CD8 cells excluded terminally differentiated effector memory CD45RA+ cells. The germline V gene has CDR1 MNHNS and CDR2 SASEGT. Trimming took 3 bases from V and 5 from J; bases not matched to a gene: 7. CDR3 size: 16 residues. Using immunoSEQ multiplex PCR, the repertoire was profiled, and TCRdb retains in-frame clones only, with some absent. Seen here are millions of clones, roughly 91% observed once, and the top ten hold 1.5% to 2%. This entry belongs to a study of shared clonotypes between healthy human individuals. Looking at the study overall: Samples came from a couple of female and three male donors aged 18 to 49. CD4 naive cells filled three plates per donor, CD4 memory three, CD8 naive two and CD8 memory one.

The study's findings and limits: In having few donors, the study represented limited genetic and exposure-history diversity. The sole specimen, blood, was sampled, and tissue repertoires likely differ.

The source material was naive CD8+ T cells from PBMCs. The receptor was derived from a man between 18 and 35 years old in good health. Some clones in this sample may be carry-over from other donors' samples. This chain joins TRBV6-1 and TRBJ2-2, with 9 bases that match TRBD2. DNA for the CDR3: TGTGCCAGCAGTGACCCGCTAGCGGGATTAACCGGGGAGCTGTTTTTT. Translated: CASSDPLAGLTGELFF.